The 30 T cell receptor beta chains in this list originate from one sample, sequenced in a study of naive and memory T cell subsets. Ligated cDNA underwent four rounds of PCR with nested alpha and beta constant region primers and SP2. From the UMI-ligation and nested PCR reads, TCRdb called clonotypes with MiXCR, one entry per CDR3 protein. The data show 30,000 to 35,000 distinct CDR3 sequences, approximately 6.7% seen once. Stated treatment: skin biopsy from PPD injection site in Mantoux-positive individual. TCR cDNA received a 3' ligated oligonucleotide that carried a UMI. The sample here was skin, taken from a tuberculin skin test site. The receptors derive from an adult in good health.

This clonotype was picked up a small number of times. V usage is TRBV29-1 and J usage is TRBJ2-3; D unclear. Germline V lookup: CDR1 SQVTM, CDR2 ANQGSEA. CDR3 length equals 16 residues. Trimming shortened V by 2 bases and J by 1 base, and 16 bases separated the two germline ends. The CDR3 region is CSVERRDYGRTDTQYF. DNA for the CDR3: TGCAGCGTTGAACGAAGGGATTACGGACGCACAGATACGCAGTATTTT.

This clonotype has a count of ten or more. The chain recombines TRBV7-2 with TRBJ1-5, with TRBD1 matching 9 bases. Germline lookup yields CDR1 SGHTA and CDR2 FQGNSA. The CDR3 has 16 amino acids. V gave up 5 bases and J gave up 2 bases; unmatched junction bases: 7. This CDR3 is CASSTTGGAGNQPQHF. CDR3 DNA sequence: TGTGCCAGCAGCACAACAGGGGGCGCGGGCAATCAGCCCCAGCATTTT.

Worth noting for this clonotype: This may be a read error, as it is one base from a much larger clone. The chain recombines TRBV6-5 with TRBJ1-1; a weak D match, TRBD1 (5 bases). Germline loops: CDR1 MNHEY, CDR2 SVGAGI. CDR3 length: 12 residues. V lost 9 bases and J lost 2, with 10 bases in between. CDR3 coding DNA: TGTGCCAGTACAGGCGGCAACACTGAAGCTTTCTTT. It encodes CASTGGNTEAFF.

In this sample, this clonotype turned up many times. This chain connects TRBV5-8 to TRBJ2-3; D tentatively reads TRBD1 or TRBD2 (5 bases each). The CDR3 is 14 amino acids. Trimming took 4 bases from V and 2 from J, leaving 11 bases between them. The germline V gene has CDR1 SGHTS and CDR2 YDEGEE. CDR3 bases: TGTGCCAGCAGCCATGGGACCTTCACAGATACGCAGTATTTT. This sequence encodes CASSHGTFTDTQYF.

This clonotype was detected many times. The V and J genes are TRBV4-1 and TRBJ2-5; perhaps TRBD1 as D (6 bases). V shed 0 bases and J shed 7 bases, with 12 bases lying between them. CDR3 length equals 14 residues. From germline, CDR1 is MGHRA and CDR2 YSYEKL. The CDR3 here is CASSQEGGRGTQYF. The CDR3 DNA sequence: TGCGCCAGCAGCCAAGAAGGGGGACGAGGGACCCAGTACTTC.

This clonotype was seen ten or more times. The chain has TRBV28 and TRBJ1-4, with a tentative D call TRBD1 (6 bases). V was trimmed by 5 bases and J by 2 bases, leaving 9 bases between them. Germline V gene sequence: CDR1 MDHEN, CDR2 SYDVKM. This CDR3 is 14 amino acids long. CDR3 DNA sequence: TGTGCCAGCAGTCAAGGGGGGACTAATGAAAAACTGTTTTTT. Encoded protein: CASSQGGTNEKLFF.

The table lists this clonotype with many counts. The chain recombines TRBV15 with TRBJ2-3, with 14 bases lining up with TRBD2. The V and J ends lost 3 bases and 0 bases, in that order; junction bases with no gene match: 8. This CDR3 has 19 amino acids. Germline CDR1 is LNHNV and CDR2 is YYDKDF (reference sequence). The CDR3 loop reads CATSSSGTSGGESTDTQYF. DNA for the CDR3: TGTGCCACCAGCAGCTCCGGGACTAGCGGGGGCGAAAGCACAGATACGCAGTATTTT. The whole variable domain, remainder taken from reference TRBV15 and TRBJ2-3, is DAMVIQNPRYQVTQFGKPVTLSCSQTLNHNVMYWYQQKSSQAPKLLFHYYDKDFNNEADTPDNFQSRRPNTSFCFLDIRSPGLGDTAMYLCATSSSGTSGGESTDTQYFGPGTRLTVL.

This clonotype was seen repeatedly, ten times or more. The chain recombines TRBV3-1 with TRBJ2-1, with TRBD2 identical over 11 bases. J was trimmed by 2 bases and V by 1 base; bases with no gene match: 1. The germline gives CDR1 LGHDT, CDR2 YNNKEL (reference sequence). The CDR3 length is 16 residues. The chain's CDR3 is CASSQVLAGAYNEQFF. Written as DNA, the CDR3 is TGTGCCAGCAGCCAAGTACTAGCGGGGGCCTACAATGAGCAGTTCTTC.

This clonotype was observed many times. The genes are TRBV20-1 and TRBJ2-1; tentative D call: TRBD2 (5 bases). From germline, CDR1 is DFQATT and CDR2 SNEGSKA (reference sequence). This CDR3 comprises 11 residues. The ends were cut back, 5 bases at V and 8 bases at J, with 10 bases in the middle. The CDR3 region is CSARTGYEQFF. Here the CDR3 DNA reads TGCAGTGCTCGAACGGGGTATGAGCAGTTCTTC.

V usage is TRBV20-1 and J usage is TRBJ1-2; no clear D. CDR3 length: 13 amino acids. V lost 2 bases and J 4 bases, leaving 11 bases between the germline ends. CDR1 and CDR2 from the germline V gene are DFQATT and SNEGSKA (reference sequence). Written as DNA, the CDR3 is TGCAGTGCTAGACTCAGGAATTCCTATGGCTACACCTTC. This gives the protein CSARLRNSYGYTF.

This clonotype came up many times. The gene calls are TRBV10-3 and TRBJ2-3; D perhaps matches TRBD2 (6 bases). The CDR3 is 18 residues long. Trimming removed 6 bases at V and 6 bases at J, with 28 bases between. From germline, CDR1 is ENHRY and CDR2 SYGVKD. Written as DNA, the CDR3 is TGTGCCATCAGAGATCCAGCCCGAGCGAGAGTGGAGGGCGATACGCAGTATTTT. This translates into CAIRDPARARVEGDTQYF.

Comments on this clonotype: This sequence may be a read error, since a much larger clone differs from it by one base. The CDR3 bases are TGTGCCAGCAGCCCCCATAACTACAATGAGCAGTTCTTC. Residues: CASSPHNYNEQFF. V is TRBV7-2 and J is TRBJ2-1; no clear D. The CDR3 loop spans 13 amino acids. V dropped 5 bases and J dropped 3 bases, with 8 bases sitting between them. Germline-derived CDR1 and CDR2 are SGHTA and FQGNSA. The full variable domain, completed using reference TRBV7-2 and TRBJ2-1, is GAGVSQSPSNKVTEKGKDVELRCDPISGHTALYWYRQSLGQGLEFLIYFQGNSAPDKSGLPSDRFSAERTGGSVSTLTIQRTQQEDSAVYLCASSPHNYNEQFFGPGTRLTVL.

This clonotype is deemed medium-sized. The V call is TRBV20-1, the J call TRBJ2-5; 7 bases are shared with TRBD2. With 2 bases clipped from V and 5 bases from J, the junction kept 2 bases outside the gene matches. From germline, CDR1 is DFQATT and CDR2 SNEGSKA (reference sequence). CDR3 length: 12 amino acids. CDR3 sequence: CSARTSAETQYF. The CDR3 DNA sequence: TGCAGTGCTAGAACTAGCGCGGAGACCCAGTACTTC.

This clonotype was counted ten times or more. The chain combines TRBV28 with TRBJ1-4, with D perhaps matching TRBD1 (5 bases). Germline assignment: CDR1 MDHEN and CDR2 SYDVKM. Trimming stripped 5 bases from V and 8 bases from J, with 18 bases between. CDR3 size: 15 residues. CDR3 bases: TGTGCCAGCAGTCTCTCTACGAGGGGAGGGGAAAAACTGTTTTTT. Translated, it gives CASSLSTRGGEKLFF.

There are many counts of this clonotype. The CDR3 DNA is TGTGCCAGCAGCTTAGGGGCTCCCTGGACTAGGGGATTCACAGATACGCAGTATTTT. This gives the protein CASSLGAPWTRGFTDTQYF. The chain carries TRBV11-2 and TRBJ2-3; 7 bases align to TRBD2. This CDR3 is 19 amino acids long. Germline trimming cut 1 base from V and 2 bases from J; bases unmatched to any gene: 15. The germline gives CDR1 SGHAT, CDR2 FQNNGV. Using reference TRBV11-2 and TRBJ2-3 for the parts outside the CDR3, the full variable domain is EAGVAQSPRYKIIEKRQSVAFWCNPISGHATLYWYQQILGQGPKLLIQFQNNGVVDDSQLPKDRFSAERLKGVDSTLKIQPAKLEDSAVYLCASSLGAPWTRGFTDTQYFGPGTRLTVL.

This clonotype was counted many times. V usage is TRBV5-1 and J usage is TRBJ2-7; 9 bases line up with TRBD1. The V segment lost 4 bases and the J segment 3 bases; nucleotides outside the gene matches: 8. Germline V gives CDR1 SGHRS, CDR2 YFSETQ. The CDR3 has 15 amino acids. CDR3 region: CASSAGQGRNYEQYF. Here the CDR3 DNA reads TGCGCCAGCAGCGCGGGACAGGGAAGGAACTACGAGCAGTACTTC.

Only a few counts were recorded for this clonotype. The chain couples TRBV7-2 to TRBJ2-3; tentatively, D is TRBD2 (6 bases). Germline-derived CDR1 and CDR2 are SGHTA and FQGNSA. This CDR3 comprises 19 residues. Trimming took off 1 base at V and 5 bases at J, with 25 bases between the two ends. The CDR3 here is CASSLVPSSGPGGGDTQYF. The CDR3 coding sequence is TGTGCCAGCAGCTTAGTCCCGTCGAGCGGGCCCGGGGGTGGAGATACGCAGTATTTT.

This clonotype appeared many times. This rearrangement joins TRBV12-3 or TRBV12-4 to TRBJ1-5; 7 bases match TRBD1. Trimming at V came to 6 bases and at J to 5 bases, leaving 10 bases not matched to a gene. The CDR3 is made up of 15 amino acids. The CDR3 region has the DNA TGTGCCAGCAGCCTCCAGAGACAGGGACATCAGCCCCAGCATTTT. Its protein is CASSLQRQGHQPQHF.

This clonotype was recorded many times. The CDR3 region has the DNA TGTGCCACCACAGGTCTTGGGGCCAAAAACATTCAGTACTTC. Its translation: CATTGLGAKNIQYF. The chain has TRBV6-1 and TRBJ2-4; perhaps TRBD1 as D (5 bases). The CDR3 loop spans 14 amino acids. The V end lost 10 bases, the J end lost 1 base, and 14 bases lay between the germline ends. The germline V gene has CDR1 MNHNS and CDR2 SASEGT.

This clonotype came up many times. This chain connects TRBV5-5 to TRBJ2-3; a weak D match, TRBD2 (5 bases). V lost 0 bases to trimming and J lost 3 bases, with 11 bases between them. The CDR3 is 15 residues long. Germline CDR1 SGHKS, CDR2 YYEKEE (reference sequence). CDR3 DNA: TGTGCCAGCAGCTTGGTTCCTACGGGGACAGATACGCAGTATTTT. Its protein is CASSLVPTGTDTQYF.

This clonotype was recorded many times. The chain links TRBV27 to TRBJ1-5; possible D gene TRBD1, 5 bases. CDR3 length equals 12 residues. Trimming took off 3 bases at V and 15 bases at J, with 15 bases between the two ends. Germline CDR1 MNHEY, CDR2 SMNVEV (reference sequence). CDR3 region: CASSFLQGRLHF. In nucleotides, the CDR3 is TGTGCCAGCAGTTTTCTTCAGGGCCGACTGCATTTT.

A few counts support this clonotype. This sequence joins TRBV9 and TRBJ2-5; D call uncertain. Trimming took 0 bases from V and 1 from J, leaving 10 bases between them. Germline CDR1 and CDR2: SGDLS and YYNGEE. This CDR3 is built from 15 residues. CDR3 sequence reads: CASSVAGRGQETQYF. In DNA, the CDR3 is TGTGCCAGCAGCGTAGCTGGAAGAGGCCAAGAGACCCAGTACTTC.

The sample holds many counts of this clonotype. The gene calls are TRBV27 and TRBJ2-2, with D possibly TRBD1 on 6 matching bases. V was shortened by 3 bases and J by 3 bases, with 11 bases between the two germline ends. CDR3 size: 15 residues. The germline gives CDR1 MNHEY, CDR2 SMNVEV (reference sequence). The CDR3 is CASSLLQGHTGELFF. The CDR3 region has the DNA TGTGCCAGCAGTTTGCTACAGGGCCACACCGGGGAGCTGTTTTTT.

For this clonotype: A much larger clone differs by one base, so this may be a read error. The CDR3 loop is CASNLGGTQYF. Here the CDR3 DNA reads TGTGCCAGCAACTTAGGCGGGACCCAGTACTTC. The V gene is TRBV7-6, the J gene TRBJ2-5, with D uncertain. The CDR3 is 11 amino acids. Germline lookup yields CDR1 SGHVS and CDR2 FNYEAQ. Complete variable domain (other parts from reference TRBV7-6 and TRBJ2-5): GAGVSQSPRYKVTKRGQDVALRCDPISGHVSLYWYRQALGQGPEFLTYFNYEAQQDKSGLPNDRFSAERPEGSISTLTIQRTEQRDSAMYRCASNLGGTQYFGPGTRLLVL.

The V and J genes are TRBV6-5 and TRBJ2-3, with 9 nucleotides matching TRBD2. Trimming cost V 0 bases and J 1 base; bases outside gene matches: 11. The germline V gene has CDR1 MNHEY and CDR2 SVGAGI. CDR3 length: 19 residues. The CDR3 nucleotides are TGTGCCAGCAGTTACTCGATGTCGGGCGGGGGGGCCGGCACAGATACGCAGTATTTT. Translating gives CASSYSMSGGGAGTDTQYF.

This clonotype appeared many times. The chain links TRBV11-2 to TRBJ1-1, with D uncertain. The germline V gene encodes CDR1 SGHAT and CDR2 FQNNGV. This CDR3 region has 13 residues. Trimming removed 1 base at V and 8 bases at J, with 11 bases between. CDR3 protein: CASSLGATREAFF. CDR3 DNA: TGTGCCAGCAGCTTAGGCGCAACGCGAGAAGCTTTCTTT.

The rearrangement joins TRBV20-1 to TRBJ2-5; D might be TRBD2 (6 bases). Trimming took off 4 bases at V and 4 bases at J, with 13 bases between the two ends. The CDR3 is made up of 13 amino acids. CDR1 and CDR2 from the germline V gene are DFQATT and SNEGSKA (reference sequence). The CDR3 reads CSATWRGGETQYF. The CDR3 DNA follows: TGCAGTGCTACCTGGCGGGGAGGAGAGACCCAGTACTTC.

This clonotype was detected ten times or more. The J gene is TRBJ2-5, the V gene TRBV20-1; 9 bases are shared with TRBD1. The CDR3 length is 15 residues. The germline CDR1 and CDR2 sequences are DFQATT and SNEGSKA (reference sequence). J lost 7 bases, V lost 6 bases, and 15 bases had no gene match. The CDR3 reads CSAQETGGLQWTQYF. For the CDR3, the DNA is TGCAGTGCCCAAGAGACAGGGGGGTTGCAGTGGACCCAGTACTTC.

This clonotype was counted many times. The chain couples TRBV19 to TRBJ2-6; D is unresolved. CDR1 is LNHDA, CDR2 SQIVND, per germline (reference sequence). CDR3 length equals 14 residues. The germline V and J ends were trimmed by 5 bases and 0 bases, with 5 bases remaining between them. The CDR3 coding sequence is TGTGCCAGTAGTCGGCTCTCTGGGGCCAACGTCCTGACTTTC. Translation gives CASSRLSGANVLTF.

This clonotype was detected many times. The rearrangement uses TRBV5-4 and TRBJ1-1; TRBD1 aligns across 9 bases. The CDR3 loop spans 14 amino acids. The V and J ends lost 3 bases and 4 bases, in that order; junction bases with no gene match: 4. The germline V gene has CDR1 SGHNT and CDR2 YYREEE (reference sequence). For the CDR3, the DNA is TGTGCCAGCAGCTACAGGGGGCGCGGCACTGAAGCTTTCTTT. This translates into CASSYRGRGTEAFF. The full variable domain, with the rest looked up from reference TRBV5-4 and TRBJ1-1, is ETGVTQSPTHLIKTRGQQVTLRCSSQSGHNTVSWYQQALGQGPQFIFQYYREEENGRGNFPPRFSGLQFPNYSSELNVNALELDDSALYLCASSYRGRGTEAFFGQGTRLTVV.